This passage covers 30 T cell receptor beta chains from one sample sequenced in a study of cytomegalovirus exposure and HLA in healthy donors. 60 Vbeta and 13 Jbeta primers were used in PCR. Generated by immunoSEQ multiplex PCR, the TCRdb table keeps only in-frame clones and is missing some. The sample carries roughly 200,000 clones, about 80% recorded once. The specimen sequenced was PBMCs. The receptors here all came from a boy younger than 18 in good health and CMV-seronegative.

The V and J genes are TRBV7-2 and TRBJ2-7; 8 bases agree with TRBD2. The CDR3 loop spans 15 amino acids. CDR1 is SGHTA and CDR2 is FQGNSA in the germline V gene. V lost 3 bases to trimming and J lost 7 bases; unmatched junction nucleotides: 11. CDR3 amino acids: CASSFGAGASMEQYF. In DNA form, the CDR3 reads TGTGCCAGCAGCTTTGGAGCGGGGGCCTCCATGGAGCAGTACTTC.

The chain couples TRBV19 to TRBJ1-4; D ambiguous. From germline, CDR1 is LNHDA and CDR2 SQIVND (reference sequence). The germline V and J ends were trimmed by 4 bases and 8 bases, with 11 bases remaining between them. CDR3 length: 13 amino acids. Here the CDR3 DNA reads TGTGCCAGTAGTACTTCAGTGAAGGAAAAACTGTTTTTT. Translated, it gives CASSTSVKEKLFF. Full variable domain (missing parts from reference TRBV19 and TRBJ1-4): DGGITQSPKYLFRKEGQNVTLSCEQNLNHDAMYWYRQDPGQGLRLIYYSQIVNDFQKGDIAEGYSVSREKKESFPLTVTSAQKNPTAFYLCASSTSVKEKLFFGSGTQLSVL.

The V and J genes are TRBV21-1 and TRBJ2-6; no DNA check was done on the table's D call, TRBD1. TRBV21-1 is tagged as a pseudogene. This CDR3 is 21 amino acids long. DNA of the CDR3: TGTGCCAGCAGCATAAAAGCAGGGACAGGGGACCCTTCCTCTGGGGCCAACGTCCTGACTTTC. Protein sequence: CASSIKAGTGDPSSGANVLTF.

This clone is classed as medium-sized (0.01 to 0.1%). The chain is built from TRBV6-1 and TRBJ2-3; 10 bases are shared with TRBD1. V shed 4 bases, J shed 3 bases, and the junction held 7 bases outside the gene matches. The CDR3 consists of 16 residues. The germline V gene has CDR1 MNHNS and CDR2 SASEGT. The CDR3 nucleotides are TGTGCCAGCAGTGGCATACCGGGACAGGGGACAGATACGCAGTATTTT. Its translation: CASSGIPGQGTDTQYF.

The V gene is TRBV6-1, the J gene TRBJ1-5; D remains ambiguous. This CDR3 is built from 15 residues. Trimming took off 2 bases at V and 6 bases at J, with 14 bases between the two ends. CDR1 and CDR2 from the germline V gene are MNHNS and SASEGT. CDR3 sequence (DNA): TGTGCCAGCAGTGAAACCGGGGTTGTGAGTCAGCCCCAGCATTTT. Translation: CASSETGVVSQPQHF.

This clone was counted between two and nine times. V and J are TRBV11-3 and TRBJ2-1, with D tentatively TRBD1 (6 bases). V shed 2 bases and J shed 10 bases, with 12 bases lying between them. The CDR3 is 13 amino acids. In germline, CDR1 is SGHNT, CDR2 YENEEA. CDR3 loop: CASSLNREREQFF. CDR3 nucleotide sequence: TGTGCCAGCAGCTTAAACAGGGAGCGGGAGCAGTTCTTC.

This clone occurred a few times. The chain employs TRBV4-2 and TRBJ2-3; 8 bases are a match to TRBD1. The CDR3 spans 16 residues. With 0 bases clipped from V and 1 base from J, the junction kept 3 bases outside the gene matches. Germline-derived CDR1 and CDR2 are LGHNA and YNFKEQ. CDR3 DNA: TGTGCCAGCAGCCAAGAACAGGGGGAAGGCACAGATACGCAGTATTTT. Its protein product is CASSQEQGEGTDTQYF.

The chain couples TRBV18 to TRBJ1-1; D is possibly TRBD1 (5 bases). This CDR3 has 14 residues. From germline, CDR1 is KGHSH and CDR2 LQKENI. V was clipped by 1 base and J by 4 bases, with 10 bases between them. CDR3 in amino acids: CASSPRGLATEAFF. Here the CDR3 DNA reads TGTGCCAGCTCACCACGGGGACTTGCCACTGAAGCTTTCTTT.

The J gene is TRBJ1-6, the V gene TRBV6-5, with D possibly TRBD1 on 5 matching bases. Germline V CDR1 and CDR2: MNHEY, SVGAGI. V lost 4 bases, J lost 4 bases, and 11 bases lay in between. The length of the CDR3 is 15 residues. This CDR3 is CASSSGLQYNSPLHF. The CDR3 DNA follows: TGTGCCAGCAGTTCGGGACTTCAGTATAATTCACCCCTCCACTTT.

This chain links TRBV6-1 with TRBJ2-2; 11 positions match TRBD1. This CDR3 has 15 amino acids. Germline V CDR1 and CDR2: MNHNS, SASEGT. V gave up 5 bases and J gave up 4 bases; unmatched junction bases: 3. The CDR3 is CASSTGQGATGELFF. The CDR3, as DNA: TGTGCCAGCAGTACTGGACAGGGGGCCACCGGGGAGCTGTTTTTT.

V and J are TRBV5-6 and TRBJ1-2, with D uncertain. Between the trimmed V and J ends, which lost 0 bases and 8 bases, there was a span of 5 bases. Looked up from germline, CDR1 is SGHDT and CDR2 is YYEEEE. The CDR3 spans 11 residues. The CDR3 loop reads CASSLVRGYTF. For the CDR3, the DNA is TGTGCCAGCAGCTTGGTGCGGGGCTACACCTTC.

The chain is built from TRBV27 and TRBJ2-4; maybe TRBD2 (5 bases). CDR3 length: 16 amino acids. Per the germline V gene, CDR1 is MNHEY and CDR2 is SMNVEV (reference sequence). Trimming removed 8 bases at V and 0 bases at J, with 17 bases between. CDR3 DNA sequence: TGTGCCAGCCGGGTGTCGGGATCATTAGCCAAAAACATTCAGTACTTC. Protein: CASRVSGSLAKNIQYF.

Details on this clone: The junction shows a germline mismatch at one end, possibly a read error. The chain joins TRBV6-6 to TRBJ2-3; 13 bases agree with TRBD2. CDR3 length equals 16 residues. In germline, CDR1 is MNHNY, CDR2 SVGAGI (reference sequence). CDR3 loop: CASSPGLAGVTNTQYF. The CDR3 DNA reads as TGTGCCAGCAGTCCTGGACTAGCGGGGGTCACAAATACGCAGTATTTT.

This clone appeared a single time. The chain employs TRBV7-6 and TRBJ2-2; TRBD1 agrees at 8 bases. This CDR3 has 14 residues. Germline lookup yields CDR1 SGHVS and CDR2 FNYEAQ. Unmatched junction bases numbered 4, after V lost 4 bases and J lost 6 bases. CDR3 nucleotide sequence: TGTGCCAGCAGCTCGGACAGGGACGCCGGGGAGCTGTTTTTT. Amino acids: CASSSDRDAGELFF.

This chain connects TRBV5-4 to TRBJ2-7; TRBD1 might be the D (6 bases). Germline CDR1 reads SGHNT; CDR2 reads YYREEE (reference sequence). The V gene lost 4 bases and the J gene lost 3 bases, with 11 bases spanning the gap. The CDR3 consists of 13 residues. The CDR3 coding sequence is TGTGCCAGCAGCCCTGACAGGAACTACGAGCAGTACTTC. It is translated as CASSPDRNYEQYF.

This chain connects TRBV19 to TRBJ1-5; 10 bases match TRBD1. V was clipped by 3 bases and J by 5 bases; unmatched bases: 10. CDR1 LNHDA and CDR2 SQIVND come from the germline V gene (reference sequence). CDR3 length: 17 amino acids. The CDR3 sequence is CASSIGTGVRKDQPQHF. The DNA for the CDR3 is TGTGCCAGTAGTATCGGGACAGGGGTTCGGAAGGATCAGCCCCAGCATTTT.

The rearrangement links TRBV5-1 to TRBJ2-3, with TRBD2 identical over 7 bases. Germline CDR1 and CDR2: SGHRS and YFSETQ. CDR3 size: 14 residues. V shed 5 bases, J shed 0 bases, and the junction held 3 bases outside the gene matches. The CDR3 DNA reads as TGCGCCAGCAGGACTAGCCCTAGCACAGATACGCAGTATTTT. Translating it yields CASRTSPSTDTQYF. Full variable domain (rest looked up from reference TRBV5-1 and TRBJ2-3): KAGVTQTPRYLIKTRGQQVTLSCSPISGHRSVSWYQQTPGQGLQFLFEYFSETQRNKGNFPGRFSGRQFSNSRSEMNVSTLELGDSALYLCASRTSPSTDTQYFGPGTRLTVL.

This clone was seen a few times. The chain combines TRBV6-1 with TRBJ2-3; the match to TRBD2 covers 7 bases. The CDR3 covers 15 residues. V was pared by 3 bases and J by 0 bases, with 3 bases of the junction left unmatched. Germline loops: CDR1 MNHNS, CDR2 SASEGT. The CDR3 sequence is CASSELAASTDTQYF. The CDR3, as DNA: TGTGCCAGCAGTGAGCTAGCGGCTAGCACAGATACGCAGTATTTT.

This rearrangement joins TRBV7-9 to TRBJ1-1; no clear D gene. The CDR3 loop spans 13 amino acids. V was trimmed by 5 bases and J by 1 base, leaving 8 bases between them. Germline values: CDR1 SEHNR, CDR2 FQNEAQ (reference sequence). The CDR3 DNA follows: TGTGCCAGCAGCCCCGCAGAGAACACTGAAGCTTTCTTT. As protein: CASSPAENTEAFF.

The chain is built from TRBV7-6 and TRBJ1-5; 7 bases are shared with TRBD1. V dropped 5 bases and J dropped 5; count of bases not matched to a gene: 3. Germline-derived CDR1 and CDR2 are SGHVS and FNYEAQ. CDR3 length equals 13 residues. The CDR3 spells CASSPDRDQPQHF. The CDR3 nucleotides are TGTGCCAGCAGCCCCGACAGGGATCAGCCCCAGCATTTT.

This sequence joins TRBV9 and TRBJ2-2, with D maybe TRBD1 (6 bases). Germline values: CDR1 SGDLS, CDR2 YYNGEE. Between the trimmed V and J ends, which lost 3 bases and 1 base, there was a span of 25 bases. The CDR3 contains 20 residues. The chain's CDR3 is CASSAIEMRSGVKNTGELFF. The CDR3 nucleotides read TGTGCCAGCAGCGCCATAGAGATGCGTTCAGGGGTTAAGAACACCGGGGAGCTGTTTTTT.

This clone appeared a few times. The chain couples TRBV2 to TRBJ2-3; a weak D match, TRBD2 (6 bases). Trimming left V 7 bases short and J 0 bases short, with 14 bases between. The germline V gene has CDR1 SNHLY and CDR2 FYNNEI. This CDR3 spans 15 amino acids. CDR3 nucleotide sequence: TGTGCCAGCACCCTAACTAGCAGCAGCACAGATACGCAGTATTTT. This sequence encodes CASTLTSSSTDTQYF. Combining the CDR3 with reference TRBV2 and TRBJ2-3 gives the whole variable domain EPEVTQTPSHQVTQMGQEVILRCVPISNHLYFYWYRQILGQKVEFLVSFYNNEISEKSEIFDDQFSVERPDGSNFTLKIRSTKLEDSAMYFCASTLTSSSTDTQYFGPGTRLTVL.

The CDR3 bases are TGTGCCAGCAGCCAAGCCCCCCTTCTAGCGCGGAAGTTCTTC. It codes for CASSQAPLLARKFF. The chain joins TRBV14 to TRBJ2-1; D may be TRBD2 (6 bases). The V end lost 1 base, the J end lost 14 bases, and 18 bases lay between the germline ends. CDR1 is SGHDN and CDR2 is FVKESK in the germline V gene. This CDR3 has 14 amino acids.

The chain employs TRBV12-5 and TRBJ1-2; 8 positions match TRBD1. The junction had 8 bases not matched to a gene; V was cut back by 8 bases and J by 0 bases. There are 15 residues in the CDR3. Germline assignment: CDR1 LGHNT and CDR2 FRNRAP. CDR3 bases: TGTGCTAGTTTTGGGATACAGGGGGCTAACTATGGCTACACCTTC. Translation: CASFGIQGANYGYTF.

The chain joins TRBV25-1 to TRBJ2-7, with TRBD1 as a possible D gene (6 bases). The V and J ends lost 3 bases and 5 bases respectively, with 14 bases between them. This CDR3 has 14 residues. Germline CDR1 is MGHDK and CDR2 is SYGVNS. CDR3: CASSEGRGSHEQYF. In DNA, the CDR3 is TGTGCCAGCAGTGAGGGCAGGGGTTCCCACGAGCAGTACTTC.

The chain is built from TRBV19 and TRBJ2-5; 9 bases fit TRBD2. The V segment lost 5 bases and the J segment 4 bases; nucleotides outside the gene matches: 8. The CDR3 length is 15 residues. Germline lookup yields CDR1 LNHDA and CDR2 SQIVND (reference sequence). Here the CDR3 DNA reads TGTGCCAGTAGTCCTCTTAGCGGGAGAGGAGAGACCCAGTACTTC. It specifies CASSPLSGRGETQYF.

This chain connects TRBV27 to TRBJ1-4, with 10 nucleotides matching TRBD1. Germline CDR1 reads MNHEY; CDR2 reads SMNVEV (reference sequence). The CDR3 is made up of 15 amino acids. Losses at the gene ends were 5 bases for V and 8 bases for J; bases not matched to a gene: 8. The CDR3 coding sequence is TGTGCCAGCAGTCCGACAGGGGGCGATGACGAAAAACTGTTTTTT. This codes for CASSPTGGDDEKLFF.

The chain couples TRBV10-3 to TRBJ2-7, with D unclear. The CDR3 loop spans 14 amino acids. Trimming shortened V by 6 bases and J by 2 bases, and 14 bases separated the two germline ends. Per germline, CDR1 ENHRY and CDR2 SYGVKD. CDR3 residues: CAISEARRAYEQYF. The CDR3 DNA sequence: TGTGCCATCAGCGAGGCGCGGAGAGCCTACGAGCAGTACTTC.

V is TRBV19 and J is TRBJ2-7; tentative D call: TRBD2 (5 bases). V dropped 3 bases and J dropped 2 bases, with 8 bases sitting between them. From germline, CDR1 is LNHDA and CDR2 SQIVND (reference sequence). CDR3 length equals 13 residues. The DNA of the CDR3 is TGTGCCAGTAGTATCGACGGGACCTACGAGCAGTACTTC. It codes for CASSIDGTYEQYF. Together with reference TRBV19 and TRBJ2-7, the CDR3 gives the full variable domain: DGGITQSPKYLFRKEGQNVTLSCEQNLNHDAMYWYRQDPGQGLRLIYYSQIVNDFQKGDIAEGYSVSREKKESFPLTVTSAQKNPTAFYLCASSIDGTYEQYFGPGTRLTVT.

V usage is TRBV27 and J usage is TRBJ2-1, with 7 bases lining up with TRBD1. In germline, CDR1 is MNHEY, CDR2 SMNVEV (reference sequence). The CDR3 consists of 15 residues. The V and J ends lost 6 bases and 4 bases, in that order; junction bases with no gene match: 9. The CDR3 coding sequence is TGTGCCAGCAGGTTACAGGGGTCGGGGTACAATGAGCAGTTCTTC. Protein sequence: CASRLQGSGYNEQFF.